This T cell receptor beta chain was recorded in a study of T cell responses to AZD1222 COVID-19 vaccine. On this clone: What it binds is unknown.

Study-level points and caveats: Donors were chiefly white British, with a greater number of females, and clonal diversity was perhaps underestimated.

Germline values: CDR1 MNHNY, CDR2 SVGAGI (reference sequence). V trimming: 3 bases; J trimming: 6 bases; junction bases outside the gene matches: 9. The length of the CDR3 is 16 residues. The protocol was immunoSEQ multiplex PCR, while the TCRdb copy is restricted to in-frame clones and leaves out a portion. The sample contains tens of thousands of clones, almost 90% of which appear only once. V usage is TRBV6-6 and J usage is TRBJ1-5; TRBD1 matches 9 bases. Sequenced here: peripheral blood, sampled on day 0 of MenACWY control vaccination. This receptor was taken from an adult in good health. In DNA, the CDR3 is TGTGCCAGCAGTTATTTAGGGACAGGGCTCACTCAGCCCCAGCATTTT. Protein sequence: CASSYLGTGLTQPQHF.